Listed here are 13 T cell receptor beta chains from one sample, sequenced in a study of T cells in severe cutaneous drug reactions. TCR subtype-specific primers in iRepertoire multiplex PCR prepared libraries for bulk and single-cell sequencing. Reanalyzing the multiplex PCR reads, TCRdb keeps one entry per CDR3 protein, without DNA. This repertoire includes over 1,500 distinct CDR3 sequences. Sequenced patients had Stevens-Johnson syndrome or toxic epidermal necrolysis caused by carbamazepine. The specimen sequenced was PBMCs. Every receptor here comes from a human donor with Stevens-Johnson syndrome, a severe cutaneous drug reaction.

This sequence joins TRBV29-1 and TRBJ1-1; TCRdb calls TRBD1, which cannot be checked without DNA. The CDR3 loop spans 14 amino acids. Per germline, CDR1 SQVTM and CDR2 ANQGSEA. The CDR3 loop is CSVDGLTGKPEAFF.

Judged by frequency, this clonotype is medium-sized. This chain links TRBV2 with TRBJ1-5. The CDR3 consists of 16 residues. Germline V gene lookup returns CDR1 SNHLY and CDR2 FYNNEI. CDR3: CASRDRGGSGNQPQHF.

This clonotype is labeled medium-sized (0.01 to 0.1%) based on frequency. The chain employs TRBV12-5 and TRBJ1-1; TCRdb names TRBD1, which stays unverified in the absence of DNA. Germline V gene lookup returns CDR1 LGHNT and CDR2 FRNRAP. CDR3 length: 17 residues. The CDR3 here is CASGLVRSLQANTEAFF.

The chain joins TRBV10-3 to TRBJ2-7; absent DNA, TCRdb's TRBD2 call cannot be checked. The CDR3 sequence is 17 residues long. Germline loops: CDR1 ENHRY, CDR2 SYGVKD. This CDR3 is CAIKGDSGRARSYEQYF.

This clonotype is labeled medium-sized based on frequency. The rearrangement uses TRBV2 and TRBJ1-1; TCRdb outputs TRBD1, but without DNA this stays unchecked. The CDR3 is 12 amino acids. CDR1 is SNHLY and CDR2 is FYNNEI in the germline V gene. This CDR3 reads CARSRGNTEAFF.

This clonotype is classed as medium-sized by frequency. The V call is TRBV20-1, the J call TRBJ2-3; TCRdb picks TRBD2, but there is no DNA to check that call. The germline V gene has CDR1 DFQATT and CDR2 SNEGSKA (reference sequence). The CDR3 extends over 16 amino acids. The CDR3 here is CSARDPLAGIADTQYF.

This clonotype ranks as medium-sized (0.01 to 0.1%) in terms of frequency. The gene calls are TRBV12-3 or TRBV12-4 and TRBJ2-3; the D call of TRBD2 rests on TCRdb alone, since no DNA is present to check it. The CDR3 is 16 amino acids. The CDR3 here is CASSFSSGGGTDTQYF.

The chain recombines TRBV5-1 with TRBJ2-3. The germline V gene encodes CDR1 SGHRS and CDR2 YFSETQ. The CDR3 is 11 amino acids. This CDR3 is CASSYTDTQYF.

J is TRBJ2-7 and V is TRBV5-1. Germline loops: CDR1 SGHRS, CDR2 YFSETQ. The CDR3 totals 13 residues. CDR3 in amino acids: CASSLAATYEQYF.

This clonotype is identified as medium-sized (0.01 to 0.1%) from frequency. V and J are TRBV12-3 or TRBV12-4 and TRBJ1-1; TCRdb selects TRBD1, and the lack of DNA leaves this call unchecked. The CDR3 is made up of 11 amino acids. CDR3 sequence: CASSLMSFPFF.

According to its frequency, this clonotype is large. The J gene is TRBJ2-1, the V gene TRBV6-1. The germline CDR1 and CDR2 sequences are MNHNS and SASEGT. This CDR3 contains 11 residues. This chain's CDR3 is CASGIYNEQFF.

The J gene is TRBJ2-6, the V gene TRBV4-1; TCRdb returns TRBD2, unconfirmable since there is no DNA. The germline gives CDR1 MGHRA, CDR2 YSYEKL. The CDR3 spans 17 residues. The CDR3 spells CASSHQPRDPRANVLTF.

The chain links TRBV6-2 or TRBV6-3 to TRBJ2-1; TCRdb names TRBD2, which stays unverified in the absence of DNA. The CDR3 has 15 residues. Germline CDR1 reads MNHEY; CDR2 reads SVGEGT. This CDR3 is CASSIIAGVPDEQFF.